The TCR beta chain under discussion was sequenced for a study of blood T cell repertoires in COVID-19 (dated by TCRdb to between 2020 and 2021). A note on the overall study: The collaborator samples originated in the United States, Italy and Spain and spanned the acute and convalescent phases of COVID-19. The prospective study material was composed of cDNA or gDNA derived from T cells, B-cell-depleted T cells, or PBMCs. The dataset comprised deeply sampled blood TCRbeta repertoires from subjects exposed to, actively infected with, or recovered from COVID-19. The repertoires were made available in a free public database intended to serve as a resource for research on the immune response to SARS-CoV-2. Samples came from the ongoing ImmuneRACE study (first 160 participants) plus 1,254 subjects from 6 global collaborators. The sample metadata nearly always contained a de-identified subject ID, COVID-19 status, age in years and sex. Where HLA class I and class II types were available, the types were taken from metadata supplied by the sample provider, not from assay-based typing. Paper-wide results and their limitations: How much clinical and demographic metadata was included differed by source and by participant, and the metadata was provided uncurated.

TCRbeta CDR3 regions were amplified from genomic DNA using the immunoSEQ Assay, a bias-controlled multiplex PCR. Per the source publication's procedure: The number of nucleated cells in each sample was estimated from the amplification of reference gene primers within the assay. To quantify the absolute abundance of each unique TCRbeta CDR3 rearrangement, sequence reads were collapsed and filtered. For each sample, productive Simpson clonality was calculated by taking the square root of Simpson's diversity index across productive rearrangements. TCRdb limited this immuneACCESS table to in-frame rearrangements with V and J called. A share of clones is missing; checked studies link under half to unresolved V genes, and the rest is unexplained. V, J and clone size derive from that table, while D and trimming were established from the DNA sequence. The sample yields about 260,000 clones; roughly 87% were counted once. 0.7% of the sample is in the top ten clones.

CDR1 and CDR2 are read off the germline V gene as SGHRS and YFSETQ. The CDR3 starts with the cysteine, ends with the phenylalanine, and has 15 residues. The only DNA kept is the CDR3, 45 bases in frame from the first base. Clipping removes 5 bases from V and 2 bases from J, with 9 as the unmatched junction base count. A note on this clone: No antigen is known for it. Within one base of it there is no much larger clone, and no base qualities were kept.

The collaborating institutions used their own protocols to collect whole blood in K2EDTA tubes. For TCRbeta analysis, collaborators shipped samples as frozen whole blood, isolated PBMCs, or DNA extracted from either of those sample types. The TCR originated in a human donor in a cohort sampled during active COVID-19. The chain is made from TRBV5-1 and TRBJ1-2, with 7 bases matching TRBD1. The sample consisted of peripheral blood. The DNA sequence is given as TGCGCCAGCAGTCGAACAGGGGTGGAAAACTATGGCTACACCTTC. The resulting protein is CASSRTGVENYGYTF.